This T cell receptor beta chain was recorded in a study of T cell responses to AZD1222 COVID-19 vaccine. Findings and caveats of the study: AZD1222 recipients seropositive at baseline numbered only 5 or 6. Spike regions recognized by vaccine-associated CD4 TCRs spanned the protein, led by 160-218 and 743-854.

Produced via immunoSEQ multiplex PCR; TCRdb's table is partial and in-frame only. Among some 150,000 clones, about 90% were seen once, and the ten largest hold less than 5.5%. Of note for this clone: Antigen: not known.

CDR1 SGHTA and CDR2 FQGNSA come from the germline V gene. The CDR3 consists of 15 residues. V was shortened by 3 bases and J by 0 bases, with 11 bases between the two germline ends. This receptor was taken from an adult in good health. Material: peripheral blood, obtained on day 0 of AZD1222 vaccination. The rearrangement uses TRBV7-2 and TRBJ1-2; TRBD1 might be the D (5 bases). The CDR3 spells CASSLGRGANYGYTF. In DNA, the CDR3 is TGTGCCAGCAGCTTGGGACGGGGAGCTAACTATGGCTACACCTTC.